The clone carrying this T cell receptor (beta chain) was seen many times. Specified time point: newly diagnosed GD, antithyroid drugs for less than 3 months. RNA extracted from PBMCs served as the sequencing template. These data belong to a study of regulatory T cells in long-lasting Graves disease. Study as a whole: Newly diagnosed Graves' patients had under 3 months of antithyroid drugs.

Sequencing libraries for TCR beta were prepared with iRepertoire HTBI primers and Arm-PCR of CDR3 regions. Each CDR3 protein gets one entry after TCRdb re-called the multiplex PCR reads with MiXCR. There are 500,000 to 700,000 distinct CDR3 sequences in the sample; roughly 15% occur only once, and 15% to 20% lies in the top ten. V dropped 1 base and J dropped 8 bases, with 11 bases sitting between them. Germline lookup yields CDR1 MNHEY and CDR2 SMNVEV (reference sequence). The CDR3 is made up of 14 amino acids. This sample also appeared in a second study, on T cells in Graves' hyperthyroidism and ophthalmopathy. That report adds: These patients, aged 18 to 65, had recently diagnosed hyperthyroidism lasting under 2 months.

The receptor comes from a woman aged 25 to 39 with Graves disease. The rearrangement links TRBV27 to TRBJ1-4; D is undetermined. This sample comprised peripheral blood mononuclear cells (PBMCs), obtained at new diagnosis, from a patient treated with antithyroid drugs. The CDR3 sequence is CASSLYQTTEKLFF. Here the CDR3 DNA reads TGTGCCAGCAGTTTATATCAGACAACGGAAAAACTGTTTTTT. Together with reference TRBV27 and TRBJ1-4, the CDR3 gives the full variable domain: EAQVTQNPRYLITVTGKKLTVTCSQNMNHEYMSWYRQDPGLGLRQIYYSMNVEVTDKGDVPEGYKVSRKEKRNFPLILESPSPNQTSLYFCASSLYQTTEKLFFGSGTQLSVL.